This T cell receptor (beta chain) was recovered during a study of identical twins. TCRdb re-derived calls from the 5' RACE reads in MiXCR, one entry per CDR3 protein. The sample lists 400,000 to 500,000 distinct CDR3 sequences, approximately 17% occurring once. Many counts were recorded for this clonotype. The antigen is not known. Per germline, CDR1 SNHLY and CDR2 FYNNEI. The ends were cut back, 5 bases at V and 5 bases at J, with 15 bases in the middle. The CDR3 extends over 14 amino acids. General observations from the study: Not following the same donors, the study drew its conclusions from cross-sectional statistical analysis.

This TCR was recovered from a man in his forties or fifties in good health. Sample: naive T cells sorted from blood. This rearrangement joins TRBV2 to TRBJ2-5; TRBD1 is a possible D gene (6 bases). CDR3 in amino acids: CASSKGVLEETQYF. In nucleotides, the CDR3 is TGTGCCAGCAGTAAGGGGGTCCTGGAGGAGACCCAGTACTTC.